This T cell receptor (beta chain) is drawn from a study of T cell changes during pregnancy in multiple sclerosis. The assay was immunoSEQ multiplex PCR, and TCRdb's table has in-frame clones only and misses some. The sample shows tens of thousands of clones, roughly 91% of them seen only once. The CDR3 length is 14 residues. Germline V gene sequence: CDR1 SGDLS, CDR2 YYNGEE. Trimming took off 4 bases at V and 8 bases at J, with 16 bases between the two ends. The receptor was isolated from a female donor in good health, enrolled as a control in a pregnancy study. V is TRBV9 and J is TRBJ2-1, with TRBD2 as a possible D gene (5 bases). Sequenced material: peripheral blood, taken after pregnancy. The CDR3 DNA follows: TGTGCCAGCAGCCCGTCAGGACTCCGGGATGAGCAGTTCTTC. Residues: CASSPSGLRDEQFF.